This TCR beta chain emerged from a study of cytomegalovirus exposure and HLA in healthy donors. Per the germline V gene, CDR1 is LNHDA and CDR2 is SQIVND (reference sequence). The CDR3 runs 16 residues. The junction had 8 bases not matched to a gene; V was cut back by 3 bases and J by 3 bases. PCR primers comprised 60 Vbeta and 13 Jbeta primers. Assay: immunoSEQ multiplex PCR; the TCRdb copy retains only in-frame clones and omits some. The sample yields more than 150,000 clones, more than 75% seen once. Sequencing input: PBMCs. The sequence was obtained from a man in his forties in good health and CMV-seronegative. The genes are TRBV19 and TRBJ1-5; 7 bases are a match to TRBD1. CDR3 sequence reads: CASSISVGGNNQPQHF. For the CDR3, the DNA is TGTGCCAGTAGTATCTCTGTAGGGGGCAACAATCAGCCCCAGCATTTT.